This is a list of T cell receptor beta chains from one sample in a study of shared clonotypes between healthy human individuals. Assay used: immunoSEQ multiplex PCR; TCRdb lists only in-frame clones, some missing. The sample lists 2 million to 2.5 million clones, approximately 95% occurring once. Sequencing was done on a sample of naive CD4+ T cells sorted from blood. All receptors derive from a young man in good health. Each CDR3 is given without its conserved first and last residue. Where a row states a size, it is once, few, many or the class of an expanded clone; other rows omit it.

cdr3_aa	cdr3_length	clone_size	v_call	j_call
ASSGYRPDRAGSTDTQY	17	NA	TRBV27	TRBJ2-3
ASSEGATADSQETQY	15	NA	TRBV25-1	TRBJ2-5
ASSSSRGGWGTDTQY	15	NA	TRBV7-9	TRBJ2-3
ASSQGLADEQF	11	NA	TRBV4-1	TRBJ2-1
ASFGRFGANVLT	12	NA	TRBV5-4	TRBJ2-6
ASSLVSAVHTDTQY	14	NA	TRBV7-9	TRBJ2-3
ASSSKTGGTYNEQF	14	NA	TRBV9	TRBJ2-1
ASLRGEQF	8	NA	TRBV23-1	TRBJ2-1
ASTLEGSQPQH	11	NA	TRBV2	TRBJ1-5
ASSPGQSYEQY	11	once	TRBV18	TRBJ2-7
ASSAVWLAGGNEQF	14	NA	TRBV11-2	TRBJ2-1
ASSHGSENSPLH	12	once	TRBV6-6	TRBJ1-6
ASSQDRGTEAF	11	once	TRBV4-3	TRBJ1-1
ASSPRLESSYNEQF	14	NA	TRBV11-2	TRBJ2-1
AISQGGQGIGGELF	14	NA	TRBV10-3	TRBJ2-2
ASSALAGGGADTQY	14	NA	TRBV25-1	TRBJ2-3
ASSFGQVATGELF	13	NA	TRBV28	TRBJ2-2
ASSLLYSYNSPLH	13	NA	TRBV27	TRBJ1-6
SVEGGTQY	8	NA	TRBV20-1	TRBJ2-3
ASSLSEQSYEQY	12	NA	TRBV6-6	TRBJ2-7
ASSPDSNSPLH	11	NA	TRBV5-1	TRBJ1-6
ASRGTNSYEQY	11	NA	TRBV2	TRBJ2-7
ASSLGGIYEQY	11	NA	TRBV7-2	TRBJ2-7
ASSRTSGSQTQY	12	NA	TRBV6-5	TRBJ2-5
ASSQSRRLLMNTEAF	15	NA	TRBV23-1	TRBJ1-1
ASYPVGVNTEAF	12	NA	TRBV5-1	TRBJ1-1
ASSLEAGSPLH	11	NA	TRBV11-3	TRBJ1-6
ASSPALSSKRSQY	13	once	TRBV6-5	TRBJ2-5
ASSTGPGYGYT	11	NA	TRBV7-2	TRBJ1-2
ASSLGGQTPTNEKLF	15	NA	TRBV5-1	TRBJ1-4
ASSSGLAEVDEQY	13	NA	TRBV7-2	TRBJ2-7
ASSLAISGNTIY	12	NA	TRBV7-9	TRBJ1-3
SAAGAGGSSYEQY	13	NA	TRBV29-1	TRBJ2-7
ASSLLGGQGDMNTEAF	16	once	TRBV5-1	TRBJ1-1
ASSVEDMGNTIY	12	NA	TRBV9	TRBJ1-3
ASSPIGQGTDTQY	13	NA	TRBV5-4	TRBJ2-3
ASSVAAPGSSGNTIY	15	NA	TRBV9	TRBJ1-3
ASSFETPRETQY	12	NA	TRBV5-8	TRBJ2-5
ASSSQNSPLH	10	NA	TRBV6-5	TRBJ1-6
ASSSRQGEQY	10	NA	TRBV7-9	TRBJ2-7
ASRNSGRANYGYT	13	NA	TRBV12-2	TRBJ1-2
ASSSQGERGSYEQY	14	NA	TRBV7-9	TRBJ2-7
ASSLDRVGGYGYT	13	NA	TRBV2	TRBJ1-2
ASSFSGPNEKLF	12	NA	TRBV11-2	TRBJ1-4